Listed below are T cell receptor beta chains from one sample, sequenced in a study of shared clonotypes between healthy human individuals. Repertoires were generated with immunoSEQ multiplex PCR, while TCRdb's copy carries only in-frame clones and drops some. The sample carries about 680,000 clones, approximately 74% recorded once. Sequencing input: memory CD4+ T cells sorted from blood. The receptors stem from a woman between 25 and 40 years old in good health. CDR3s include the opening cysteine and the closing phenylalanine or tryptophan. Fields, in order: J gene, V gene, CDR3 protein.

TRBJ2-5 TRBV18 CASSATSFEETQYF
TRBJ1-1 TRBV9 CASSVGWGNTEAFF
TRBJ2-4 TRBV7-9 CASSPSRNIQYF
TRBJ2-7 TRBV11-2 CASRTLAGGRDFRREQYF
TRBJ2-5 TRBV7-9 CASSLASGQGRTKTQYF
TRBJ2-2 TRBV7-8 CASSLHRGGSGELFF
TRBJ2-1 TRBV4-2 CASSQVKRDNEQFF
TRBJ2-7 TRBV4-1 CASSTGRLYEQYF
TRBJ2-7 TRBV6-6 CASSSPTSAYEQYF
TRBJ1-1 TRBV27 CASSLSPGDTEAFF